This TCR beta chain was obtained from a study of STAT5B mutations in CD4+ large granular lymphocyte leukemia (dated by TCRdb to between 2021 and 2024). At the level of the whole study: Among the healthy controls, the CDR3 'QG' motif was associated with a particular HLA allele. The study compared the TCRbeta repertoires of patients with CD4+ T-cell large granular lymphocyte leukemia against the TCRbeta repertoires of healthy blood donors. Flow cytometry on FACSCanto II or FACSVerse confirmed that purified fractions exceeded 95% purity among lymphocytes.

About this clone itself: The antigen this receptor binds is unknown. Base-call qualities are not available, and no considerably larger clone is one nucleotide away.

The germline V gene (reference sequence) yields MNHEY for CDR1 and SMNVEV for CDR2. Measured from the cysteine to the phenylalanine, the CDR3 is 14 residues long. The CDR3 DNA has 42 bases and is translated from base 1. At the junction V is shortened by 8 bases and J by 0 bases; bases outside the gene matches: 4. The investigation overall reported the following: Enrichment of TRBV06-family usage was observed among the top patient clones (8/27) relative to healthy controls (2/35). Compared with healthy CD4+ repertoires, CD4-sorted patient repertoires appeared more clonal, and this difference remained even after the putative leukemic clones were removed. The data were not HLA-matched, and the higher clonality in CD4+ T-LGLL than in CD8+ T-LGLL could be due to the relatively small sample size. Main leukemic clonotypes were private to each patient, although 20% to 25% of the main leukemic clonotypes were found at low frequency in the non-leukemic repertoires of other patients.

The healthy controls were 37 blood donors, and the buffy coats of these donors were supplied by the Finnish Red Cross blood service. All TCR-sequenced material derived from peripheral blood: patient blood samples and healthy donor buffy coats. Peripheral blood mononuclear cells were isolated by Ficoll-Hypaque gradient centrifugation. CD4+ cells were purified magnetically from the buffy coats of healthy controls. Genomic DNA was extracted with the Gentra Puregene Cell and Tissue kit and quantified on a Qubit 2.0 fluorometer. TCRbeta rearrangements were sequenced from genomic DNA using the immunoSEQ assay at survey resolution. Regarding the original processing steps: In the TCR sequencing data, the lowest productive clonotype frequency that could be detected was 2.59 x 10-5. Only productive TCRbeta rearrangements, defined as complete and in-frame sequences, were included in the analyses. Clonality for each sample was calculated as Simpson clonality in the immunoSEQ Analyzer version 3.0. Clones were binned by frequency as very rare, small, medium, large (1-20%) or hyperexpanded (>20%). Generation probabilities were estimated with OLGA 1.2.3, V-gene circos plots were generated with VDJtools, specificities were searched for in VDJdb, and CDR3 motifs were identified with GLIPH. TCRdb took this table from immuneACCESS and kept in-frame rearrangements with V and J called. Such tables lack part of the clones; where checked against another copy, unresolved V genes explain under half of the gap, and the rest is unexplained. V and J calls and clone size are given by that table; D and trimming were obtained from the DNA. In this sample the table shows some 40,000 clones, around 85% of which occur a single time. The ten largest clones capture 2.6% of the sample.

Source material: CD4+ T cells from blood buffy coats. The clonotype comes from a human donor in good health. This receptor chain uses TRBV27 and TRBJ2-1; a stretch of 7 junction bases matches TRBD2. This receptor carries the CDR3 CASQRDSSYNEQFF. The DNA reads as follows: TGTGCCAGCCAGCGGGACTCCTCCTACAATGAGCAGTTCTTC.